A single sample gave rise to the 20 T cell receptor beta chains below, sequenced in a study of blood T cell repertoires in COVID-19. The protocol was immunoSEQ multiplex PCR, while the TCRdb copy is restricted to in-frame clones and leaves out a portion. The sample includes 200,000 to 250,000 clones, 84% of them seen just once. Sequences were obtained from peripheral blood. These receptors originate from a woman aged 80 or over with COVID-19, enrolled during active disease.

This clone was detected only once. The rearrangement links TRBV5-1 to TRBJ2-1; D perhaps matches TRBD2 (5 bases). The CDR3 extends over 14 amino acids. CDR1 is SGHRS and CDR2 is YFSETQ in the germline V gene. V lost 7 bases and J lost 0, with 11 bases in between. DNA for the CDR3: TGCGCCAGCGCACGGGGAAGCTCCTACAATGAGCAGTTCTTC. Amino acids: CASARGSSYNEQFF. The full variable domain, its missing parts supplied by reference TRBV5-1 and TRBJ2-1, is KAGVTQTPRYLIKTRGQQVTLSCSPISGHRSVSWYQQTPGQGLQFLFEYFSETQRNKGNFPGRFSGRQFSNSRSEMNVSTLELGDSALYLCASARGSSYNEQFFGPGTRLTVL.

This chain links TRBV3-1 (or the pseudogene TRBV3-2) with TRBJ2-3; no definite D call. The V end was cut by 4 bases, the J end by 7 bases, with 12 bases between. The germline V gene encodes CDR1 LGHDT and CDR2 YNNKEL (reference sequence). The CDR3 is 13 amino acids. CDR3 bases: TGTGCCAGCAGCCTTACCGACTTCTATACGCAGTATTTT. It codes for CASSLTDFYTQYF.

This chain links TRBV19 with TRBJ1-5; the D is unclear. Per the germline V gene, CDR1 is LNHDA and CDR2 is SQIVND (reference sequence). Trimming removed 6 bases at V and 4 bases at J, with 10 bases between. The CDR3 totals 13 residues. The CDR3 reads CASSPTRNQPQHF. Written as DNA, the CDR3 is TGTGCCAGTAGCCCCACACGTAATCAGCCCCAGCATTTT. Variable domain in full (rest from reference TRBV19 and TRBJ1-5): DGGITQSPKYLFRKEGQNVTLSCEQNLNHDAMYWYRQDPGQGLRLIYYSQIVNDFQKGDIAEGYSVSREKKESFPLTVTSAQKNPTAFYLCASSPTRNQPQHFGDGTRLSIL.

The rearrangement uses TRBV11-2 and TRBJ2-1; D is possibly TRBD2 (7 bases). Germline V CDR1 and CDR2: SGHAT, FQNNGV. The CDR3 runs to 15 residues. Trimming took 5 bases from V and 5 from J, leaving 16 bases between them. The DNA of the CDR3 is TGTGCCAGCAGCGGGAGGGGGGGCCATAACAATGAGCAGTTCTTC. Protein sequence: CASSGRGGHNNEQFF.

V and J are TRBV6-5 and TRBJ2-5; TRBD1 aligns across 10 bases. The CDR3 has 14 residues. The germline gives CDR1 MNHEY, CDR2 SVGAGI. With V trimmed by 6 bases and J by 2 bases, 3 bases remained unmatched. The CDR3 is CASSRDRGQETQYF. Written as DNA, the CDR3 is TGTGCCAGCAGCCGGGACAGGGGACAAGAGACCCAGTACTTC.

The rearrangement links TRBV6-5 to TRBJ2-3; D gene uncertain. V was shortened by 6 bases and J by 4 bases, with 14 bases between the two germline ends. The CDR3 is 14 amino acids. Germline V gene sequence: CDR1 MNHEY, CDR2 SVGAGI. CDR3 in DNA: TGTGCCAGCAGGACCCGGCGGAGTTCAGATACGCAGTATTTT. Protein: CASRTRRSSDTQYF.

This chain connects TRBV19 to TRBJ1-5, with 8 nucleotides matching TRBD1. The CDR3 is made up of 14 amino acids. Germline V lookup: CDR1 LNHDA, CDR2 SQIVND (reference sequence). V shed 5 bases, J shed 4 bases, and the junction held 4 bases outside the gene matches. This CDR3 reads CASSWTGQNQPQHF. The CDR3 bases are TGTGCCAGTAGTTGGACAGGGCAAAATCAGCCCCAGCATTTT.

The CDR3 protein is CASSLLATDTQYF. CDR3 coding DNA: TGTGCCAGCAGTTTACTAGCGACAGATACGCAGTATTTT. This chain links TRBV28 with TRBJ2-3, with D perhaps matching TRBD2 (6 bases). There are 13 residues in the CDR3. Trimming left V 2 bases short and J 3 bases short, with 6 bases between. The germline V gene encodes CDR1 MDHEN and CDR2 SYDVKM.

This clone was seen a few times. This sequence joins TRBV19 and TRBJ1-3; possibly TRBD1 for D (6 bases). The germline gives CDR1 LNHDA, CDR2 SQIVND (reference sequence). Trimming took 4 bases from V and 0 from J, leaving 13 bases between them. The CDR3 loop spans 16 amino acids. The CDR3 DNA follows: TGTGCCAGTAGTAGCACCTCGGGACACTCTGGAAACACCATATATTTT. It codes for CASSSTSGHSGNTIYF.

The chain combines TRBV24-1 with TRBJ2-3, with 9 positions matching TRBD1. V was pared by 5 bases and J by 0 bases, with 5 bases of the junction left unmatched. Germline V gene sequence: CDR1 KGHDR, CDR2 SFDVKD. The CDR3 runs to 16 residues. The CDR3 region has the DNA TGTGCCACCAGTGGAACAGGGGGCCCTAGCACAGATACGCAGTATTTT. Its protein is CATSGTGGPSTDTQYF.

The CDR3 DNA reads as TGTGCCAGTAGTATATTTGGGGACAGATATAGCAATCAGCCCCAGCATTTT. Translated, it gives CASSIFGDRYSNQPQHF. The genes are TRBV19 and TRBJ1-5, with 7 bases that match TRBD1. Per the germline V gene, CDR1 is LNHDA and CDR2 is SQIVND (reference sequence). V dropped 2 bases and J dropped 0; count of bases not matched to a gene: 7. CDR3 size: 17 residues.

This clone was picked up one time. V usage is TRBV28 and J usage is TRBJ1-4; 7 bases match TRBD1. The CDR3 contains 14 residues. Germline-derived CDR1 and CDR2 are MDHEN and SYDVKM. V dropped 5 bases and J dropped 6; count of bases not matched to a gene: 6. The CDR3 DNA reads TGTGCCAGCAGTGATCTTACAGGGGATGAAAAACTGTTTTTT. Amino acid sequence: CASSDLTGDEKLFF.

The rearrangement joins TRBV7-2 to TRBJ1-5; D unclear. The V gene's germline CDR1 is SGHTA and CDR2 FQGNSA. The V gene lost 1 base and the J gene lost 8 bases, with 15 bases spanning the gap. CDR3 size: 15 residues. As DNA, the CDR3 is TGTGCCAGCAGCTTAGATCGCCTAAACCCCGAGCCCCAGCATTTT. Amino acids: CASSLDRLNPEPQHF.

This chain connects TRBV4-2 to TRBJ1-3, with no clear D. Germline loops: CDR1 LGHNA, CDR2 YNFKEQ. The CDR3 length is 16 residues. Trimming left V 0 bases short and J 0 bases short, with 9 bases between. CDR3 bases: TGTGCCAGCAGCCAAGAATCAGTAATCTCTGGAAACACCATATATTTT. Translated, it gives CASSQESVISGNTIYF.

The chain has TRBV9 and TRBJ1-2; D remains ambiguous. The CDR3 has 13 residues. The V gene lost 4 bases and the J gene lost 3 bases, with 10 bases spanning the gap. Germline values: CDR1 SGDLS, CDR2 YYNGEE. CDR3 nucleotides: TGTGCCAGCAGCAGATTAACTCACTATGGCTACACCTTC. Amino acid sequence: CASSRLTHYGYTF.

This chain joins TRBV3-1 (or the pseudogene TRBV3-2) and TRBJ1-1; 7 positions match TRBD1. The CDR3 is made up of 13 amino acids. The V gene end was trimmed by 1 base and the J gene end by 8 bases; junction bases not matched to a gene: 4. The germline CDR1 and CDR2 sequences are LGHDT and YNNKEL (reference sequence). CDR3 loop: CASSQVGTAEAFF. CDR3 bases: TGTGCCAGCAGCCAAGTAGGGACAGCCGAAGCTTTCTTT.

The rearrangement uses TRBV14 and TRBJ2-7, with TRBD2 matching over 11 bases. Losses at the gene ends were 5 bases for V and 3 bases for J; bases not matched to a gene: 6. There are 15 residues in the CDR3. CDR1 is SGHDN and CDR2 is FVKESK in the germline V gene. CDR3 nucleotide sequence: TGTGCCAGCAGCGGGGGACTAGCGGTATTCTACGAGCAGTACTTC. This gives the protein CASSGGLAVFYEQYF.

V and J are TRBV4-2 and TRBJ2-6, with 9 nucleotides matching TRBD1. Germline-derived CDR1 and CDR2 are LGHNA and YNFKEQ. Germline trimming cut 0 bases from V and 1 base from J; bases unmatched to any gene: 4. The CDR3 has 18 residues. The CDR3 region has the DNA TGTGCCAGCAGCCAAGAATTGACAGGGGGTTCTGGGGCCAACGTCCTGACTTTC. Amino acid sequence: CASSQELTGGSGANVLTF.

A single count supports this clone. V is TRBV7-6 and J is TRBJ1-5; D uncertain. Deletions cut 1 base from V and 4 bases from J, with 5 bases between. In germline, CDR1 is SGHVS, CDR2 FNYEAQ. This CDR3 is built from 13 residues. In nucleotides, the CDR3 is TGTGCCAGCAGCTTAGACTGGAATCAGCCCCAGCATTTT. Translating gives CASSLDWNQPQHF.

This clone occurred a few times. This CDR3 is CASSTPGGPQHF. The CDR3, as DNA: TGTGCCAGCAGTACCCCCGGGGGGCCCCAGCATTTT. The genes are TRBV6-5 and TRBJ1-5; possible D gene TRBD1, 5 bases. V dropped 5 bases and J dropped 9 bases, with 11 bases sitting between them. The CDR3 contains 12 residues. Germline V lookup: CDR1 MNHEY, CDR2 SVGAGI.